A selection of T cell receptor beta chains follows, all from one sample in a study of blood T cell repertoires in COVID-19. TCRdb's table, derived via immunoSEQ multiplex PCR, lists solely in-frame clones and lacks some. The sample holds roughly 230,000 clones, 88% seen once. Sequenced: peripheral blood. These receptors originate from a human donor in a cohort sampled during active COVID-19. Each CDR3 is given with its conserved first and last residue. Each record gives: J gene, clone size, CDR3 length, D gene, V gene, CDR3 DNA, CDR3 protein. D genes are given only for firm matches. Clone size, where shown, is once, few, many, or a class for clones that have expanded.

>TRBJ2-6|NA|18|NA|TRBV7-9
TGTGCCAGCAGCTCCCTCCTACAGGGCTTCGGTGGGGCCAACGTCCTGACTTTC
CASSSLLQGFGGANVLTF
>TRBJ1-1|NA|15|TRBD1|TRBV6-5
TGTGCCAGCAGTTGGGACAGGGTCTCGCACACTGAAGCTTTCTTT
CASSWDRVSHTEAFF
>TRBJ2-7|NA|16|TRBD2|TRBV18
TGTGCCAGCTCACCACCGGCTAGCGGGGCCTCCTACGAGCAGTACTTC
CASSPPASGASYEQYF
>TRBJ1-5|NA|12|NA|TRBV29-1
TGCAGCGCCCGCAGGGACAATCAGCCCCAGCATTTT
CSARRDNQPQHF
>TRBJ2-7|NA|14|TRBD2|TRBV13
TGTGCCAGCAGCTCTAGGACTAGCGGCTACGAGCAGTACTTC
CASSSRTSGYEQYF
>TRBJ2-2|NA|18|TRBD2|TRBV10-3
TGTGCCATTACCGGACTAGCGGGGGGGCCGCAGAACACCGGGGAGCTGTTTTTT
CAITGLAGGPQNTGELFF
>TRBJ2-7|NA|17|TRBD1|TRBV7-9
TGTGCCAGCAGCTTACATCTCTCCGGACAGGGTTACCACGAGCAGTACTTC
CASSLHLSGQGYHEQYF
>TRBJ2-1|NA|13|NA|TRBV9
TGTGCCAGCAGCGTAGGGAGGGGCAATGAGCAGTTCTTC
CASSVGRGNEQFF
>TRBJ2-3|NA|17|TRBD1|TRBV24-1
TGTGCCACCAGTGACGAACCCAGGGGGCCTTGGGAAGATACGCAGTATTTT
CATSDEPRGPWEDTQYF
>TRBJ2-1|NA|16|TRBD2|TRBV19
TGTGCCAGTAGTATAAGGACTAGCGGGATGTACAATGAGCAGTTCTTC
CASSIRTSGMYNEQFF
>TRBJ1-2|few|14|NA|TRBV3-1/TRBV3-2
TGTGCCAGCAGCCAAGGTGCAGGGAACTATGGCTACACCTTC
CASSQGAGNYGYTF
>TRBJ2-7|NA|14|TRBD1|TRBV11-2
TGTGCCAGCGGCTGGGACAGGGCGACCTACGAGCAGTACTTC
CASGWDRATYEQYF
>TRBJ1-2|few|15|TRBD1|TRBV9
TGTGCCAGCAGCGCGAAGGGACAGGGGTACCATGGCTACACCTTC
CASSAKGQGYHGYTF